The 3 T cell receptor beta chains below were found in one sample sequenced in a study of cytotoxic CD8 clonotypes in ibrutinib-treated CLL. The protocol was immunoSEQ multiplex PCR, while the TCRdb copy is restricted to in-frame clones and leaves out a portion. The sample lists 65,000 to 90,000 clones, roughly 80% occurring once. The sequences come from PBMCs, collected after 24 months of ibrutinib treatment. These receptors all come from a human donor with chronic lymphocytic leukemia.

In nucleotides, the CDR3 is TGTGCCAGCAGTTACATGGACAGCGGCACCGGGGAGCTGTTTTTT. Protein sequence: CASSYMDSGTGELFF. The V call is TRBV6-6, the J call TRBJ2-2, with D possibly TRBD1 on 6 matching bases. CDR1 MNHNY and CDR2 SVGAGI come from the germline V gene (reference sequence). This CDR3 has 15 amino acids. V lost 2 bases and J 4 bases, leaving 11 bases between the germline ends.

This rearrangement joins TRBV29-1 to TRBJ1-1; D perhaps matches TRBD1 (5 bases). V gave up 6 bases and J gave up 2 bases, with 13 bases separating them. The germline V gene has CDR1 SQVTM and CDR2 ANQGSEA. This CDR3 is 13 amino acids long. The CDR3 sequence: CSVRQTLNTEAFF. The CDR3 coding sequence is TGCAGCGTACGACAGACCCTAAACACTGAAGCTTTCTTT.

The DNA of the CDR3 is TGCAGCGCTAAACGGGCGATTGACTACAATGAGCAGTTCTTC. Translating gives CSAKRAIDYNEQFF. The chain joins TRBV29-1 to TRBJ2-1; no reliable D call. V lost 7 bases and J lost 3, with 16 bases in between. The CDR3 has 14 amino acids. Germline lookup yields CDR1 SQVTM and CDR2 ANQGSEA.